This T cell receptor (beta chain) is drawn from a study of blood T cell repertoires in COVID-19. The wider study: Some COVID-19 samples were acute and others convalescent; all came from the United States, Italy and Spain.

As originally analysed: By means of reference gene primer amplification, nucleated cell counts were estimated. Assay: immunoSEQ multiplex PCR; the TCRdb copy retains only in-frame clones and omits some. The V and J calls and clone size were taken over from that table, and D and trimming were inferred from the DNA. The repertoire holds about 91,000 clones, more than 75% seen once, with around 4.5% in the top ten. Germline CDR1 reads SGDLS; CDR2 reads YYNGEE. The CDR3 runs 12 residues. V lost 3 bases to trimming and J lost 4 bases, with 5 bases between them. This receptor was identified in a woman of 80 years or more with active COVID-19. The material sequenced was peripheral blood. The J gene is TRBJ1-5, the V gene TRBV9; D is ambiguous. CDR3 coding DNA: TGTGCCAGCAGCGCCCATAATCAGCCCCAGCATTTT. Encoded protein: CASSAHNQPQHF. The full variable domain, completed using reference TRBV9 and TRBJ1-5, is DSGVTQTPKHLITATGQRVTLRCSPRSGDLSVYWYQQSLDQGLQFLIQYYNGEERAKGNILERFSAQQFPDLHSELNLSSLELGDSALYFCASSAHNQPQHFGDGTRLSIL.